This T cell receptor (beta chain) was observed in a study of cytomegalovirus exposure and HLA in healthy donors. The PCR employed 60 Vbeta primers together with 13 Jbeta primers. Data came from immunoSEQ multiplex PCR; TCRdb stores just in-frame clones and leaves some out. The repertoire holds 85,000 to 100,000 clones, with roughly 60% as singletons. V was pared by 6 bases and J by 6 bases, with 11 bases of the junction left unmatched. The germline V gene has CDR1 ENHRY and CDR2 SYGVKD. The CDR3 consists of 16 residues. This clone turned up a few times. Its target is unknown. Study-wide findings and caveats: Several of the most significant clusters appeared linked to common viral pathogens, based on a later analysis. The study labeled fewer than 200 TCR beta chains cytomegalovirus-associated.

The genes are TRBV10-3 and TRBJ2-2; 9 nucleotides align to TRBD2. The sequence was collected from a human donor in good health. Sequenced: PBMCs. CDR3 loop: CAIRDLAGGASGELFF. CDR3 DNA sequence: TGTGCCATCAGGGATCTTGCGGGGGGGGCCTCCGGGGAGCTGTTTTTT.